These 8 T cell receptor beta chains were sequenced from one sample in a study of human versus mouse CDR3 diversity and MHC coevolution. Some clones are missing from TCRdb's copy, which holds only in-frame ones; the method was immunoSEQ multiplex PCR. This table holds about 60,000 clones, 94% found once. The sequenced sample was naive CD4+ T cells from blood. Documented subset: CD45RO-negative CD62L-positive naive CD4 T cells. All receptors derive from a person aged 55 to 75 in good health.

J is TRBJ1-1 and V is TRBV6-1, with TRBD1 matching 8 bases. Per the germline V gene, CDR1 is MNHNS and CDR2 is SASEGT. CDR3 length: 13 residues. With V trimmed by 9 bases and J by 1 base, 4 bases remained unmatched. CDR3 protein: CASYRGKNTEAFF. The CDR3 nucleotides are TGTGCCAGTTACAGGGGGAAGAACACTGAAGCTTTCTTT.

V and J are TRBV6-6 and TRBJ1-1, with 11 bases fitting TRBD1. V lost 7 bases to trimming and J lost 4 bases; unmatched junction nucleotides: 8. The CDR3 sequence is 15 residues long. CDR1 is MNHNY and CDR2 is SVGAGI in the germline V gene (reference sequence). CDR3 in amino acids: CASTPGQGVVTEAFF. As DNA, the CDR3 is TGTGCCAGCACTCCGGGACAGGGGGTGGTCACTGAAGCTTTCTTT.

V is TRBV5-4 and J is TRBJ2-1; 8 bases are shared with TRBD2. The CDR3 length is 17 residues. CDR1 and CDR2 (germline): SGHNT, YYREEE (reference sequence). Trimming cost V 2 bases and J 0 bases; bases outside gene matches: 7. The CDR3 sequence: CASSFGGRINSYNEQFF. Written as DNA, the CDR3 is TGTGCCAGCAGCTTCGGCGGGAGGATAAACTCCTACAATGAGCAGTTCTTC.

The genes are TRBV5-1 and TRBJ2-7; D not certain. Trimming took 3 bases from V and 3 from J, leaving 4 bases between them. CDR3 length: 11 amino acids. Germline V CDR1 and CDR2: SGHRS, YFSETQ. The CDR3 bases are TGCGCCAGCAGCTCCCTCTACGAGCAGTACTTC. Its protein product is CASSSLYEQYF. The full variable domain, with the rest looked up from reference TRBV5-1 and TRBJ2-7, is KAGVTQTPRYLIKTRGQQVTLSCSPISGHRSVSWYQQTPGQGLQFLFEYFSETQRNKGNFPGRFSGRQFSNSRSEMNVSTLELGDSALYLCASSSLYEQYFGPGTRLTVT.

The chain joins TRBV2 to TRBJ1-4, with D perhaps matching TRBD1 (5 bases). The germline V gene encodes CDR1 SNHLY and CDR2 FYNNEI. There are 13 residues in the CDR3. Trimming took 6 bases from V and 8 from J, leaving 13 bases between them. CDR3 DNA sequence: TGTGCCAGCAGCTCCGGGGGTAGGGAAAAACTGTTTTTT. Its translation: CASSSGGREKLFF.

The CDR3: CASSVTSGTDTQYF. CDR3 nucleotides: TGTGCCAGCAGTGTTACTAGCGGCACAGATACGCAGTATTTT. This rearrangement joins TRBV6-4 to TRBJ2-3; 7 nucleotides match TRBD2. Trimming removed 4 bases from V and 1 base from J; junction bases left unmatched: 2. CDR1 is MRHNA, CDR2 SNTAGT, per germline. CDR3 length equals 14 residues.

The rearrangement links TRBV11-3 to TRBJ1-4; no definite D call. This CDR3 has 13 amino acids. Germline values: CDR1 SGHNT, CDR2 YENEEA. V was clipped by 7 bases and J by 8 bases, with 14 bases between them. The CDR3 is CASTRGSGEKLFF. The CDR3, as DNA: TGTGCCAGCACCCGGGGATCTGGGGAAAAACTGTTTTTT.

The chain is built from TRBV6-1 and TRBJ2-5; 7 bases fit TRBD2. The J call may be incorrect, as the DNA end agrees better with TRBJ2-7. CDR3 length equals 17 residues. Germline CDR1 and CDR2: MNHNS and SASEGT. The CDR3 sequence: CASSEGYRAGAAYEQYF. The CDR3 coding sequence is TGTGCCAGCAGTGAAGGGTATAGGGCGGGAGCCGCCTACGAGCAGTACTTC.